The 17 T cell receptor beta chains reported below all come from one sample, sequenced in a study of blood T cell repertoires in COVID-19. The table came from immunoSEQ multiplex PCR; TCRdb's copy has only in-frame clones and leaves some out. The data contain about 160,000 clones, roughly nine tenths of them singletons. Sequenced material: peripheral blood. The receptors originated from a man between 18 and 35 years old with COVID-19, enrolled during active disease.

This chain connects TRBV2 to TRBJ2-5, with 8 bases matching TRBD1. With 2 bases clipped from V and 5 bases from J, the junction kept 7 bases outside the gene matches. The V gene's germline CDR1 is SNHLY and CDR2 FYNNEI. The CDR3 is 15 residues long. In DNA, the CDR3 is TGTGCCAGCAGTGAACCCGGACAGGGTCGGGAGACCCAGTACTTC. Protein product: CASSEPGQGRETQYF.

The V call is TRBV5-1, the J call TRBJ2-7; TRBD1 matches 7 bases. This CDR3 is 15 amino acids long. The germline gives CDR1 SGHRS, CDR2 YFSETQ. The junction had 5 bases not matched to a gene; V was cut back by 0 bases and J by 2 bases. The CDR3 DNA reads as TGCGCCAGCAGCTTGGACGGACAGGCCACCTACGAGCAGTACTTC. Translation: CASSLDGQATYEQYF.

The chain carries TRBV9 and TRBJ2-3; D not certain. Germline V CDR1 and CDR2: SGDLS, YYNGEE. V was pared by 0 bases and J by 3 bases, with 8 bases between. The CDR3 totals 14 residues. CDR3: CASSVDPGTDTQYF. The CDR3 bases are TGTGCCAGCAGCGTAGATCCGGGTACAGATACGCAGTATTTT. The full variable domain, its missing parts supplied by reference TRBV9 and TRBJ2-3, is DSGVTQTPKHLITATGQRVTLRCSPRSGDLSVYWYQQSLDQGLQFLIQYYNGEERAKGNILERFSAQQFPDLHSELNLSSLELGDSALYFCASSVDPGTDTQYFGPGTRLTVL.

This chain joins TRBV5-4 and TRBJ2-7; 13 nucleotides align to TRBD2. This CDR3 has 17 residues. CDR1 and CDR2 (germline): SGHNT, YYREEE (reference sequence). The junction had 11 bases not matched to a gene; V was cut back by 5 bases and J by 3 bases. In DNA form, the CDR3 reads TGTGCCAGCAGTCTAACGGGGACTAGCGGGGTTTTCTACGAGCAGTACTTC. Its protein product is CASSLTGTSGVFYEQYF.

The rearrangement joins TRBV9 to TRBJ2-7, with a possible D match to TRBD1 (6 bases). With 0 bases removed from V and 5 bases from J, the gap between germline ends came to 12 bases. CDR3 length equals 14 residues. Germline V lookup: CDR1 SGDLS, CDR2 YYNGEE. The CDR3 DNA sequence: TGTGCCAGCAGCGTAGTAGCAGGGGCCCACGAGCAGTACTTC. Its protein is CASSVVAGAHEQYF.

This chain connects TRBV5-1 to TRBJ2-3; 7 bases align to TRBD1. The length of the CDR3 is 15 residues. Trimming at V came to 1 base and at J to 2 bases, leaving 4 bases not matched to a gene. Germline values: CDR1 SGHRS, CDR2 YFSETQ. This chain's CDR3 is CASSLSTGSTDTQYF. CDR3 coding DNA: TGCGCCAGCAGCTTGTCGACAGGGTCCACAGATACGCAGTATTTT.

In nucleotides, the CDR3 is TGTGCCAGCAGTTTAGGGACAGGGACCTCCTACGAGCAGTACTTC. Its protein product is CASSLGTGTSYEQYF. The V call is TRBV28, the J call TRBJ2-7; 9 bases are shared with TRBD1. CDR3 length: 15 residues. With 2 bases clipped from V and 0 bases from J, the junction kept 2 bases outside the gene matches. Per the germline V gene, CDR1 is MDHEN and CDR2 is SYDVKM.

This sequence joins TRBV3-1 (or the pseudogene TRBV3-2) and TRBJ1-2, with TRBD1 matching 8 bases. The junction had 21 bases not matched to a gene; V was cut back by 2 bases and J by 7 bases. CDR3 length: 19 residues. The V gene's germline CDR1 is LGHDT and CDR2 YNNKEL (reference sequence). The CDR3 protein is CASSQMGLAGGPKGSGYTF. As DNA, the CDR3 is TGTGCCAGCAGCCAAATGGGGTTGGCAGGGGGCCCCAAAGGTAGTGGCTACACCTTC.

The CDR3 sequence: CASSEMSGSSYNEQFF. CDR3 bases: TGCGCCAGCAGTGAGATGAGCGGGAGCTCCTACAATGAGCAGTTCTTC. V usage is TRBV10-2 and J usage is TRBJ2-1; 8 bases match TRBD2. This CDR3 has 16 amino acids. The junction had 3 bases not matched to a gene; V was cut back by 2 bases and J by 0 bases. Per the germline V gene, CDR1 is WSHSY and CDR2 is SAAADI.

The chain joins TRBV18 to TRBJ2-1; 11 positions match TRBD2. The CDR3 runs 16 residues. CDR1 is KGHSH and CDR2 is LQKENI in the germline V gene. J gave up 6 bases and V 4 bases, and 8 bases lay outside the gene matches. CDR3 amino acids: CASSLLTSGTSNEQFF. The DNA for the CDR3 is TGTGCCAGCTCACTACTGACTAGCGGGACGAGCAATGAGCAGTTCTTC. Full variable domain (missing parts from reference TRBV18 and TRBJ2-1): NAGVMQNPRHLVRRRGQEARLRCSPMKGHSHVYWYRQLPEEGLKFMVYLQKENIIDESGMPKERFSAEFPKEGPSILRIQQVVRGDSAAYFCASSLLTSGTSNEQFFGPGTRLTVL.

The J gene is TRBJ1-2, the V gene TRBV7-2; D possibly corresponds to TRBD1 (5 bases). The CDR3 runs to 14 residues. Trimming stripped 1 base from V and 5 bases from J, with 11 bases between. CDR1 SGHTA and CDR2 FQGNSA come from the germline V gene. The CDR3 DNA sequence: TGTGCCAGCAGCTTAGGGGGCAGGGTGTATGGCTACACCTTC. It translates to CASSLGGRVYGYTF. The variable domain in full, completed from reference TRBV7-2 and TRBJ1-2, reads GAGVSQSPSNKVTEKGKDVELRCDPISGHTALYWYRQSLGQGLEFLIYFQGNSAPDKSGLPSDRFSAERTGGSVSTLTIQRTQQEDSAVYLCASSLGGRVYGYTFGSGTRLTVV.

The chain joins TRBV7-2 to TRBJ2-1; the match to TRBD2 covers 8 bases. Trimming at V came to 9 bases and at J to 9 bases, leaving 7 bases not matched to a gene. Germline V gives CDR1 SGHTA, CDR2 FQGNSA. CDR3 size: 12 residues. CDR3: CASKRETAEQFF. DNA of the CDR3: TGTGCCAGTAAGCGGGAGACGGCTGAGCAGTTCTTC.

The rearrangement links TRBV4-3 to TRBJ2-1, with 8 bases fitting TRBD2. Trimming cost V 4 bases and J 0 bases; bases outside gene matches: 8. The CDR3 sequence is 17 residues long. CDR1 is LGHNA and CDR2 is YSLEER in the germline V gene. CDR3 DNA sequence: TGCGCCAGCAGCCCTGGGCTAGCGGGTCTCTCCTACAATGAGCAGTTCTTC. It encodes CASSPGLAGLSYNEQFF.

Written as DNA, the CDR3 is TGTGCCAGCTCACCACCGGGACAGAAGAACATTCAGTACTTC. Its protein product is CASSPPGQKNIQYF. The V gene is TRBV18, the J gene TRBJ2-4; 7 nucleotides match TRBD1. The CDR3 is 14 residues long. Germline CDR1 reads KGHSH; CDR2 reads LQKENI. V trimming: 0 bases; J trimming: 7 bases; junction bases outside the gene matches: 3.

V is TRBV3-1 (or the pseudogene TRBV3-2) and J is TRBJ1-6; 7 positions match TRBD1. The V and J ends lost 9 bases and 1 base, in that order; junction bases with no gene match: 6. Germline V CDR1 and CDR2: LGHDT, YNNKEL (reference sequence). This CDR3 has 15 amino acids. The CDR3 loop reads CASRQGYSYNSPLHF. CDR3 nucleotide sequence: TGTGCCAGTAGACAGGGCTATTCCTATAATTCACCCCTCCACTTT.

On this clone itself: Relative to the germline gene, one junction end is altered; a read error may explain this. Here the CDR3 reads CASREGATNEKLLF. CDR3 nucleotides: TGTGCCAGCAGAGAGGGCGCAACTAATGAAAAACTGCTTTTT. V and J are TRBV27 and TRBJ1-4, with D unclear. The germline V gene has CDR1 MNHEY and CDR2 SMNVEV (reference sequence). This CDR3 is 14 amino acids long.

V usage is TRBV7-9 and J usage is TRBJ2-7, with TRBD1 identical over 11 bases. CDR1 is SEHNR, CDR2 FQNEAQ, per germline (reference sequence). The CDR3 runs to 15 residues. The ends lost 3 bases at V and 5 bases at J; junction bases unmatched: 6. Here the CDR3 DNA reads TGTGCCAGCAGCTTCAGGACAGGGGGCCTGCACGAGCAGTACTTC. It specifies CASSFRTGGLHEQYF.